This passage covers 9 T cell receptor beta chains from one sample sequenced in a study of blood T cell repertoires in COVID-19. Sequencing was performed with immunoSEQ multiplex PCR; in TCRdb, only in-frame clones are kept and a portion is missing. Among 210,000 or so clones listed, 80% were seen once. The specimen was PBMCs or T cells enriched from blood (not recorded which). These receptors were collected from a man aged 25 to 45 with acute COVID-19.

The chain combines TRBV6-5 with TRBJ2-7, with 7 bases matching TRBD1. V shed 7 bases and J 3 bases; nucleotides not matched to a gene: 9. Germline CDR1 reads MNHEY; CDR2 reads SVGAGI. The CDR3 totals 14 residues. CDR3 amino acids: CASINPGQSYEQYF. DNA for the CDR3: TGTGCCAGCATCAACCCGGGACAGAGCTACGAGCAGTACTTC.

This clone was picked up one time. The chain has TRBV5-1 and TRBJ2-5; 9 bases agree with TRBD1. Losses at the gene ends were 3 bases for V and 5 bases for J; bases not matched to a gene: 8. CDR1 SGHRS and CDR2 YFSETQ come from the germline V gene. This CDR3 has 15 residues. DNA for the CDR3: TGCGCCAGCAGCTCCCAACAGGGGGCAGGGGAGACCCAGTACTTC. It encodes CASSSQQGAGETQYF.

The chain has TRBV4-2 and TRBJ2-4, with D perhaps matching TRBD2 (5 bases). CDR1 is LGHNA, CDR2 YNFKEQ, per germline. The CDR3 loop spans 17 amino acids. With 0 bases removed from V and 2 bases from J, the gap between germline ends came to 14 bases. The CDR3 is CASSQDVLVLPKNIQYF. The CDR3 nucleotides are TGTGCCAGCAGCCAAGATGTACTAGTCCTACCCAAAAACATTCAGTACTTC.

V is TRBV5-4 and J is TRBJ1-2; a possible D gene is TRBD1 (6 bases). CDR3 length: 15 amino acids. In germline, CDR1 is SGHNT, CDR2 YYREEE (reference sequence). V was trimmed by 4 bases and J by 6 bases, leaving 19 bases between them. The CDR3 reads CASSRRTVGYDGYTF. In DNA form, the CDR3 reads TGTGCCAGCAGCCGAAGGACAGTAGGCTATGATGGCTACACCTTC.

V and J are TRBV18 and TRBJ1-1; D uncertain. The CDR3 length is 13 residues. The V end was cut by 7 bases, the J end by 6 bases, with 15 bases between. Germline V lookup: CDR1 KGHSH, CDR2 LQKENI. This CDR3 reads CASLTKAQAEAFF. In DNA form, the CDR3 reads TGTGCCAGCTTAACCAAGGCGCAGGCTGAAGCTTTCTTT.

This rearrangement joins TRBV27 to TRBJ2-1, with 11 positions matching TRBD1. V dropped 6 bases and J dropped 2; count of bases not matched to a gene: 9. This CDR3 region has 17 residues. Germline V gives CDR1 MNHEY, CDR2 SMNVEV (reference sequence). The CDR3 bases are TGTGCCAGCAGATCGGACAGGGGGCGATCTACCTACAATGAGCAGTTCTTC. The encoded protein is CASRSDRGRSTYNEQFF.

The chain combines TRBV2 with TRBJ1-4; possibly TRBD1 for D (5 bases). The CDR3 spans 14 residues. Germline lookup yields CDR1 SNHLY and CDR2 FYNNEI. V dropped 6 bases and J dropped 4 bases, with 12 bases sitting between them. CDR3 bases: TGTGCCAGCAGCAAAGCGGGGGTTAATGAAAAACTGTTTTTT. Translated, it gives CASSKAGVNEKLFF.

J is TRBJ2-7 and V is TRBV19; tentatively, D is TRBD1 (5 bases). Germline-derived CDR1 and CDR2 are LNHDA and SQIVND (reference sequence). This CDR3 is 14 amino acids long. V was cut by 5 bases and J by 7 bases, with 18 bases left in between. The CDR3 protein is CASSVGQSKWEQYF. The CDR3 region has the DNA TGTGCCAGTAGTGTGGGGCAGTCCAAGTGGGAGCAGTACTTC. The whole variable domain, filled in from reference TRBV19 and TRBJ2-7, reads DGGITQSPKYLFRKEGQNVTLSCEQNLNHDAMYWYRQDPGQGLRLIYYSQIVNDFQKGDIAEGYSVSREKKESFPLTVTSAQKNPTAFYLCASSVGQSKWEQYFGPGTRLTVT.

This clone was counted at least ten times. The CDR3 nucleotides are TGTGCTAGTGCGGTAGGTTGGGGACAGGGCTCCTACGAGCAGTACTTC. Translation: CASAVGWGQGSYEQYF. The chain uses TRBV12-5 and TRBJ2-7, with 9 bases matching TRBD1. This CDR3 is built from 16 residues. Germline loops: CDR1 LGHNT, CDR2 FRNRAP. Trimming cost V 7 bases and J 0 bases; bases outside gene matches: 10.